Listed below are T cell receptor beta chains from one sample, sequenced in a study of shared clonotypes between healthy human individuals. Data came from immunoSEQ multiplex PCR; TCRdb stores just in-frame clones and leaves some out. This table has around 2,000,000 clones, 90% to 95% appearing once. The specimen was naive CD8+ T cells from PBMCs. The receptor set was obtained from a man between 18 and 35 years old in good health. Some clones in this sample may be carry-over from other donors' samples. The CDR3 runs from the conserved cysteine through the conserved F or W. Each record gives: V gene, clone size, J gene, D gene, CDR3 DNA, CDR3 protein. The D gene is left open where the match is weak. Rows give clone size only sometimes, using once, few, many, or a class for an expanded clone.

>TRBV9|-|TRBJ1-2|TRBD1
TGTGCCAGCAGCGTAGGGGACAGTCCCAACTATGGCTACACCTTC
CASSVGDSPNYGYTF
>TRBV4-3|-|TRBJ2-7|-
TGCGCCAGCAGCCAAGATCACGTTTCCTACGAGCAGTACTTC
CASSQDHVSYEQYF
>TRBV27|-|TRBJ2-3|-
TGTGCCAGCAGTTTATCAAGGAGGGCCCCTGGGTATTTT
CASSLSRRAPGYF
>TRBV27|-|TRBJ1-1|-
TGTGCCAGCAGTTTTTCCCGCGGGGCCCGCACTGAAGCTTTCTTT
CASSFSRGARTEAFF
>TRBV6-5|-|TRBJ2-1|TRBD2
TGTGCCAGCCCTAAGGAGCGGGACTCCTACAATGAGCAGTTCTTC
CASPKERDSYNEQFF
>TRBV29-1|-|TRBJ2-7|TRBD1
TGCAGCGCTCGAACCGGGACAGGGGTCTACGAGCAGTACTTC
CSARTGTGVYEQYF
>TRBV9|-|TRBJ2-1|-
TGTGCCAGCAGCCCGGGGGAGAATGAATTCTACAATGAGCAGTTCTTC
CASSPGENEFYNEQFF
>TRBV7-2|once|TRBJ2-2|-
TGTGCCAGCAGCTTAGTTTCAGCGCCTGAACAAGGGGAGCTGTTTTTT
CASSLVSAPEQGELFF
>TRBV6-6|-|TRBJ1-4|-
TGTGCCAGCAGTTACTTGGGGGGCCTGGGGGAAAAACTGTTTTTT
CASSYLGGLGEKLFF
>TRBV7-9|once|TRBJ2-1|-
TGTGCCAGCAGCTTTGGAAGCAATGAGCAGTTCTTC
CASSFGSNEQFF
>TRBV28|-|TRBJ2-2|TRBD2
TGTGCCAGCAGTTTCACACTAGAGGTTCTAGCGGGAACCGGGGAGCTGTTTTTT
CASSFTLEVLAGTGELFF
>TRBV10-3|-|TRBJ2-2|TRBD2
TGTGCCATCGGGGTCGGCGGGGGGCCCGGGGAGCTGTTTTTT
CAIGVGGGPGELFF
>TRBV9|-|TRBJ2-7|-
TGTGCCAGCAGCGCGGGTGAGGGTCTTCCCGAGCAGTACTTC
CASSAGEGLPEQYF
>TRBV28|-|TRBJ2-7|-
TGTGCCAGCAGTTTATACGAGCAGTACTTC
CASSLYEQYF
>TRBV5-6|-|TRBJ2-7|-
TGTGCCAGCAGCCCCGCGGGCTCCCTGGAGCAGTACTTC
CASSPAGSLEQYF
>TRBV19|-|TRBJ2-2|-
TGTGCCACCCCGAAGGGGAAATTATCGAACACCGGGGAGCTGTTTTTT
CATPKGKLSNTGELFF
>TRBV5-1|few|TRBJ2-7|-
TGCGCCAGCAGCTTTGGGGACTCCTACGAGCAGTACTTC
CASSFGDSYEQYF
>TRBV9|-|TRBJ2-5|-
TGTGCCAGCAGCCCCAGCGGGGAGACCCAGTACTTC
CASSPSGETQYF
>TRBV12-5|-|TRBJ2-5|TRBD2
TGTGCTAGTGGTTTGGGACTAGCGGGAGAAGAGACCCAGTACTTC
CASGLGLAGEETQYF
>TRBV10-3|-|TRBJ2-4|TRBD2
TGTGCCCCCGGCGAGCGGGAGTTAGCCAAAAACATTCAGTACTTC
CAPGERELAKNIQYF
>TRBV7-9|once|TRBJ2-3|-
TGTGCCAGCAGCCCACCCCTCACAGATACGCAGTATTTT
CASSPPLTDTQYF
>TRBV7-8|-|TRBJ2-4|TRBD2
TGTGCCAGCAGCCCAGTTTGGAGACTAGCGGGAGGGGTGGCCAAAAACATTCAGTACTTC
CASSPVWRLAGGVAKNIQYF
>TRBV30|-|TRBJ1-2|TRBD1
TGTGCCTGGGGGGACGACAGGGAGATGTACTATGGCTACACCTTC
CAWGDDREMYYGYTF
>TRBV28|-|TRBJ2-5|-
TGTGCCAGCAGTTTGGGGCTAGAGGGTGCGGAGACCCAGTACTTC
CASSLGLEGAETQYF
>TRBV29-1|few|TRBJ1-1|-
TGCAGCGTTGAATTGCGGGGTCGGGACACTGAAGCTTTCTTT
CSVELRGRDTEAFF
>TRBV2|once|TRBJ2-5|-
TGTGCCAGCAGAACCCCAACTACAGGGGAGACCCAGTACTTC
CASRTPTTGETQYF
>TRBV12-5|-|TRBJ2-5|-
TGTGCTAGTGGTTTGGACCCTGGACGGGGGCAAGAGACCCAGTACTTC
CASGLDPGRGQETQYF
>TRBV2|few|TRBJ1-1|-
TGTGCCAGCAGTGAAGGGACGGTGAACACTGAAGCTTTCTTT
CASSEGTVNTEAFF
>TRBV6-1|-|TRBJ1-2|-
TGTGCCAACCTACTTCGGTGGGTCGGCTACACCTTC
CANLLRWVGYTF
>TRBV14|-|TRBJ2-3|-
TGTGCCAGCAGCCAAGACGCGTCGGGACCAAGGGGAACGCAGTATTTT
CASSQDASGPRGTQYF
>TRBV27|-|TRBJ2-1|-
TGTGCCAGCAGTATATCTAGCGTTAGCTCCTACAATGAGCAGTTCTTC
CASSISSVSSYNEQFF
>TRBV30|-|TRBJ2-7|TRBD2
TGTGCCCGGGGGGGCGGATCCTACGAGCAGTACTTC
CARGGGSYEQYF
>TRBV2|-|TRBJ1-4|-
TGTGCCAGCAGCGAGATACGGACCCTTGGGAATGAAAAACTGTTTTTT
CASSEIRTLGNEKLFF
>TRBV5-1|-|TRBJ1-2|-
TGCGCCAGCAGCTTGGAGCTTCAGGGCCTCCCCTATGGCTACACCTTC
CASSLELQGLPYGYTF
>TRBV27|-|TRBJ2-7|-
TGTGCCAGCAGTTCCTTTATGGCCCACGGCGGATATAGTCCCTACGAGCAGTACTTC
CASSSFMAHGGYSPYEQYF
>TRBV27|-|TRBJ2-7|TRBD2
TGTGCCAGCAGTTCAAGGACTAGCGGGATCTACGAGCAGTACTTC
CASSSRTSGIYEQYF
>TRBV30|few|TRBJ1-5|-
TGTGCCTGGAGTCTCGGCGTCAGCCAGCCCCAGCATTTT
CAWSLGVSQPQHF